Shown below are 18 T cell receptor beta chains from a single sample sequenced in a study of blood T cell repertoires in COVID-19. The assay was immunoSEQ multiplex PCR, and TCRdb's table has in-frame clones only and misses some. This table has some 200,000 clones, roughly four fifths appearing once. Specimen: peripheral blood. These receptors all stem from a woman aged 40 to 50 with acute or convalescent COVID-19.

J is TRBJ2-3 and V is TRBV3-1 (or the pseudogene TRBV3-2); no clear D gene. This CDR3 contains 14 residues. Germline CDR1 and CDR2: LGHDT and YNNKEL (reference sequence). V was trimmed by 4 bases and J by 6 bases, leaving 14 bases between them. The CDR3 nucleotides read TGTGCCAGCAGCCCGCACGACTCCGGGGATACGCAGTATTTT. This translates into CASSPHDSGDTQYF.

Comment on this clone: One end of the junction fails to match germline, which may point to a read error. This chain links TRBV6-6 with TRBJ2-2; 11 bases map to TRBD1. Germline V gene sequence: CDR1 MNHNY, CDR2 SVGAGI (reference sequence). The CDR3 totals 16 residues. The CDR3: CASRYTGTGGTGELFF. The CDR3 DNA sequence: TGTGCCAGCCGTTACACGGGGACAGGGGGGACCGGGGAGCTGTTTTTT.

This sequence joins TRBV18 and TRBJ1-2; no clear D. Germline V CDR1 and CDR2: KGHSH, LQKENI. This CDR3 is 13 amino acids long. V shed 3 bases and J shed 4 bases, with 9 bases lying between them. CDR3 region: CASSPDDSYGYTF. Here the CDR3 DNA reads TGTGCCAGCTCACCTGATGACTCCTATGGCTACACCTTC.

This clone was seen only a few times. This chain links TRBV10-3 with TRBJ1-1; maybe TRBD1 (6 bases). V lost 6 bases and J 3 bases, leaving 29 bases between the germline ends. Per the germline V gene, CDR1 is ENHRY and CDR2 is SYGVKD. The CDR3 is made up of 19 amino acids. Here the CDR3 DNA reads TGTGCCATCAGGGATATCACAGGGTCAGTTCGGCTGGAGTACACTGAAGCTTTCTTT. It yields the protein CAIRDITGSVRLEYTEAFF.

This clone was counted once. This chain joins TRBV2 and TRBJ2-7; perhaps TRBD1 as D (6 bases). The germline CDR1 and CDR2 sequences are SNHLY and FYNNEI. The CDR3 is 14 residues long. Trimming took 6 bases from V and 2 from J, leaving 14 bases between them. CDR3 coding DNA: TGTGCCAGCAGAGCCACAGGGCACCCCTACGAGCAGTACTTC. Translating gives CASRATGHPYEQYF.

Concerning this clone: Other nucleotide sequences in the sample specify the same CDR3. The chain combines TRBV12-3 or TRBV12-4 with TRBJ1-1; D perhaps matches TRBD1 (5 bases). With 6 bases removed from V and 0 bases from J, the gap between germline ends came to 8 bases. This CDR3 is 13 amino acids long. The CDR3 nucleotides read TGTGCCAGCAGGTCAGGGATGAACACTGAAGCTTTCTTT. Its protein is CASRSGMNTEAFF.

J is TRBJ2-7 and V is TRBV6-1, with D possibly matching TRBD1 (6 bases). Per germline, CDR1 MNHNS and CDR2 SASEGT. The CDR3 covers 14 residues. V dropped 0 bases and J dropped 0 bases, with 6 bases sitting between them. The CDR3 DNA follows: TGTGCCAGCAGTGAAGCGGACAGCTCCTACGAGCAGTACTTC. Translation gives CASSEADSSYEQYF.

Here the CDR3 reads CASSSTTGVTEAFF. CDR3 DNA sequence: TGTGCCAGCAGCTCCACGACAGGGGTAACTGAAGCTTTCTTT. The chain is built from TRBV7-8 and TRBJ1-1; 8 nucleotides align to TRBD1. The CDR3 has 14 residues. J lost 5 bases, V lost 4 bases, and 6 bases had no gene match. CDR1 SGHVS and CDR2 FQNEAQ come from the germline V gene.

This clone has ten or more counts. The CDR3 region is CASGFSSYGYTF. CDR3 DNA: TGTGCTAGTGGTTTTTCGAGCTATGGCTACACCTTC. The chain is built from TRBV12-5 and TRBJ1-2; unclear D gene. Germline CDR1 LGHNT, CDR2 FRNRAP. Trimming shortened V by 3 bases and J by 4 bases, and 6 bases separated the two germline ends. The CDR3 length is 12 residues.

The CDR3 DNA follows: TGCGCCAGCAGCCGAACGATTCAATCTCTGGGACAGAACTCCTACGAGCAGTACTTC. This gives the protein CASSRTIQSLGQNSYEQYF. The chain combines TRBV5-1 with TRBJ2-7; 7 bases match TRBD1. With 4 bases clipped from V and 0 bases from J, the junction kept 19 bases outside the gene matches. Germline V gene data show CDR1 as SGHRS and CDR2 as YFSETQ. The CDR3 is made up of 19 amino acids.

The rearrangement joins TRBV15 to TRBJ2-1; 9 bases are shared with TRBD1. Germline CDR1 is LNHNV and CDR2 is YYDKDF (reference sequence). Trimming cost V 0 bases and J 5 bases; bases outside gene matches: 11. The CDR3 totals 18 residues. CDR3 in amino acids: CATSRDPSGTGYNNEQFF. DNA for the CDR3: TGTGCCACCAGCAGAGATCCCTCCGGGACAGGGTACAACAATGAGCAGTTCTTC.

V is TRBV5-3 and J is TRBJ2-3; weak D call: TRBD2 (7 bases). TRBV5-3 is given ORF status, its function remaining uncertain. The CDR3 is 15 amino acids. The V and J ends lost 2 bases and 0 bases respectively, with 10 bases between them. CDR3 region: CARSFGGGSTDTQYF. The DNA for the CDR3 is TGTGCCAGAAGCTTCGGCGGGGGCAGCACAGATACGCAGTATTTT.

The CDR3 sequence: CASGPGDRTEAFF. The CDR3 nucleotides are TGTGCTAGTGGTCCTGGGGACAGAACTGAAGCTTTCTTT. The chain has TRBV12-5 and TRBJ1-1; TRBD1 aligns across 7 bases. Germline CDR1 and CDR2: LGHNT and FRNRAP. The CDR3 consists of 13 residues. V lost 5 bases and J lost 5; bases outside the gene matches: 5.

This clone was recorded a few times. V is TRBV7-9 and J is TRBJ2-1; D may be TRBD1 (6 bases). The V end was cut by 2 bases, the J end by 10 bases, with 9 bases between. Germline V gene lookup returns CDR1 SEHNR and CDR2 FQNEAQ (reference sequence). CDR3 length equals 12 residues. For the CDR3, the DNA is TGTGCCAGCAGCTTAAACAGGGAGGAGCAGTTCTTC. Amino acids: CASSLNREEQFF. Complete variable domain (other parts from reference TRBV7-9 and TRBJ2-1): DTGVSQNPRHKITKRGQNVTFRCDPISEHNRLYWYRQTLGQGPEFLTYFQNEAQLEKSRLLSDRFSAERPKGSFSTLEIQRTEQGDSAMYLCASSLNREEQFFGPGTRLTVL.

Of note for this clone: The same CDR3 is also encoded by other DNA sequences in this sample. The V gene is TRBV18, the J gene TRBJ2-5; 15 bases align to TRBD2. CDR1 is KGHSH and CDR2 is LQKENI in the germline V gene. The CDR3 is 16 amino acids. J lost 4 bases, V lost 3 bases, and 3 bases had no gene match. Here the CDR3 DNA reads TGTGCCAGCTCACCCCCGGGACTAGCGGGAGGAGAGACCCAGTACTTC. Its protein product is CASSPPGLAGGETQYF.

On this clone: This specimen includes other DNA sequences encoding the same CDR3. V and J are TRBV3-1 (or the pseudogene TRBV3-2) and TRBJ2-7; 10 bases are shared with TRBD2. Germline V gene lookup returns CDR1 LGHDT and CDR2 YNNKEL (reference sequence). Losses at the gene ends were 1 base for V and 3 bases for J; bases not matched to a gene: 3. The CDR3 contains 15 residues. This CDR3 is CASSQGLAGVYEQYF. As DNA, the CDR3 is TGTGCCAGCAGCCAAGGACTAGCGGGCGTCTACGAGCAGTACTTC.

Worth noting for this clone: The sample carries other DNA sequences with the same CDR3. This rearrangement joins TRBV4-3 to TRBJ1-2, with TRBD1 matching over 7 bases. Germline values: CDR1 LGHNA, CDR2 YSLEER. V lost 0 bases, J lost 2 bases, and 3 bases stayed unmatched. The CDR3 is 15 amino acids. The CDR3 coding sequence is TGCGCCAGCAGCCAAGATCCAGGGGGGAACTATGGCTACACCTTC. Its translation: CASSQDPGGNYGYTF.

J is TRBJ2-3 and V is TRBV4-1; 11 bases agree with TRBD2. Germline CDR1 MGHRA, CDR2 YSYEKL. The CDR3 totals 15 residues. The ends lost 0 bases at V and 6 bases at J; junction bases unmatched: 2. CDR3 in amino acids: CASSQETSGGDTQYF. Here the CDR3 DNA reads TGCGCCAGCAGCCAAGAAACTAGCGGGGGTGATACGCAGTATTTT.